This passage covers 9 T cell receptor beta chains from one sample sequenced in a study of blood T cell repertoires in COVID-19 (dated by TCRdb to 2018 to 2020). Preparation of the library involved the immunoSEQ multiplex PCR assay. TCRdb provides this immuneACCESS table in a form limited to in-frame rearrangements. Some clones are lacking; in checked studies, under half of them reflect an unresolved V gene, and why the rest are absent is not known. In this sample the table shows 25,000 to 35,000 clones, roughly 90% of which occur a single time. Around 6.2% of the sample lies in the top ten. Source material: peripheral blood. The receptors stem from a human donor in a cohort sampled during active COVID-19.

This rearrangement joins TRBV4-3 to TRBJ2-7, with D possibly being TRBD1 (7 bases). V lost 4 bases and J 6 bases, leaving 19 bases between the germline ends. CDR3 length: 15 residues. CDR1 is LGHNA, CDR2 YSLEER, per germline. Here the CDR3 reads CASSPNGGGGFEQYF. DNA of the CDR3: TGCGCCAGCAGCCCAAACGGAGGGGGCGGTTTCGAGCAGTACTTC.

V gene TRBV6-4 combines with J gene TRBJ1-2; 11 bases are shared with TRBD1. With 6 bases clipped from V and 7 bases from J, the junction kept 7 bases outside the gene matches. CDR3 length: 14 amino acids. Germline loops: CDR1 MRHNA, CDR2 SNTAGT. CDR3 in DNA: TGTGCCAGCAGACCCACCGGGACAGGGGGTGGCTACACCTTC. Translated: CASRPTGTGGGYTF.

The rearrangement uses TRBV19 and TRBJ1-2, with 10 positions matching TRBD1. Losses at the gene ends were 2 bases for V and 12 bases for J; bases not matched to a gene: 6. The CDR3 sequence is 13 residues long. The germline V gene encodes CDR1 LNHDA and CDR2 SQIVND (reference sequence). The CDR3 sequence: CASSISPGQGNTF. The CDR3 nucleotides are TGTGCCAGTAGTATATCGCCGGGACAGGGGAACACCTTC.

This sequence joins TRBV2 and TRBJ1-2, with a possible D match to TRBD1 (6 bases). With 6 bases removed from V and 2 bases from J, the gap between germline ends came to 13 bases. The V gene's germline CDR1 is SNHLY and CDR2 FYNNEI. This CDR3 is 14 amino acids long. The CDR3: CASRKQGANYGYTF. In DNA, the CDR3 is TGTGCCAGCAGGAAACAGGGAGCCAACTATGGCTACACCTTC.

This clone appeared a single time. V is TRBV19 and J is TRBJ1-2; D unclear. The CDR3 covers 16 residues. Per the germline V gene, CDR1 is LNHDA and CDR2 is SQIVND (reference sequence). Trimming took off 4 bases at V and 2 bases at J, with 17 bases between the two ends. CDR3 DNA: TGTGCCAGTAGTAGCACACGGTTCGGAGGGAACTATGGCTACACCTTC. This sequence encodes CASSSTRFGGNYGYTF.

The V call is TRBV19, the J call TRBJ1-5; no reliable D call. CDR3 length equals 14 residues. The germline V gene has CDR1 LNHDA and CDR2 SQIVND (reference sequence). V lost 7 bases to trimming and J lost 2 bases, with 12 bases between them. The CDR3 region has the DNA TGTGCCAGTACGCAGGAAAATGGCAATCAGCCCCAGCATTTT. Translation: CASTQENGNQPQHF.

The chain couples TRBV9 to TRBJ2-1; TRBD2 matches 11 bases. The trim removed 0 bases at V and 4 bases at J, leaving 9 bases unmatched. Germline V lookup: CDR1 SGDLS, CDR2 YYNGEE. CDR3 length: 18 amino acids. The chain's CDR3 is CASSVALAGGFGYNEQFF. In DNA, the CDR3 is TGTGCCAGCAGCGTAGCGCTAGCGGGGGGCTTTGGGTACAATGAGCAGTTCTTC.

V gene TRBV6-6 combines with J gene TRBJ1-4; 8 bases fit TRBD1. The junction had 9 bases not matched to a gene; V was cut back by 6 bases and J by 3 bases. The length of the CDR3 is 16 residues. Germline V CDR1 and CDR2: MNHNY, SVGAGI (reference sequence). The CDR3 DNA follows: TGTGCCAGCAGCACTAAGAGGGACAGGCCTAATGAAAAACTGTTTTTT. Encoded protein: CASSTKRDRPNEKLFF.

V is TRBV7-3 and J is TRBJ2-7, with TRBD1 matching over 7 bases. This CDR3 is 15 amino acids long. J was trimmed by 3 bases and V by 4 bases; bases with no gene match: 9. From germline, CDR1 is SGHTA and CDR2 FQGTGA. CDR3 nucleotide sequence: TGTGCCAGCAGCTACCGGACAGGTGAAGGCTACGAGCAGTACTTC. Translation: CASSYRTGEGYEQYF.